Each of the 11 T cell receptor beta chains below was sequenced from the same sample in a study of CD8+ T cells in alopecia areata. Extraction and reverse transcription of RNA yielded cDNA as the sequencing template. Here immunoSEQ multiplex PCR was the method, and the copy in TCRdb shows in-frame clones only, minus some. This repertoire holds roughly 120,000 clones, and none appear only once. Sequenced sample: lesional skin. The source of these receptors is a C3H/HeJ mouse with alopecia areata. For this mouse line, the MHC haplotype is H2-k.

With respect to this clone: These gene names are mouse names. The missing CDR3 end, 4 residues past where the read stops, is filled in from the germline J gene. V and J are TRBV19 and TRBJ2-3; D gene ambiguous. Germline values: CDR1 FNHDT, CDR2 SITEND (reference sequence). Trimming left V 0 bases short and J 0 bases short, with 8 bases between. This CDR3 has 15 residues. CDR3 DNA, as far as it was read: TGTGCCAGCAGTATAGATGAACATAGTGCAGAA. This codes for CASSIDEHSAE. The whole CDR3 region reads CASSIDEHSAETLYF.

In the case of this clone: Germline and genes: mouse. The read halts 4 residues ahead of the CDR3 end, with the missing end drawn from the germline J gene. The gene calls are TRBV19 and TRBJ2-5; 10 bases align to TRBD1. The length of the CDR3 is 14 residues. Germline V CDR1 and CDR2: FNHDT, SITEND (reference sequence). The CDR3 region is CASSPGQGEDTQYF. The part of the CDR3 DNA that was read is TGTGCCAGCAGTCCAGGACAGGGGGAGGAC.

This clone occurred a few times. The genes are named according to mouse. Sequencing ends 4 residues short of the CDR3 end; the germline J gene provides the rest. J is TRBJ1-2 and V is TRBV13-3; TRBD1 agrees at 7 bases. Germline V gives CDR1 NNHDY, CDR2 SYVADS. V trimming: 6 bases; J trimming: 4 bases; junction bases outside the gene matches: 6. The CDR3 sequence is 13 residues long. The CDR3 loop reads CASTDREGSDYTF. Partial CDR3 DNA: TGTGCCAGCACCGACAGGGAGGGCTCC.

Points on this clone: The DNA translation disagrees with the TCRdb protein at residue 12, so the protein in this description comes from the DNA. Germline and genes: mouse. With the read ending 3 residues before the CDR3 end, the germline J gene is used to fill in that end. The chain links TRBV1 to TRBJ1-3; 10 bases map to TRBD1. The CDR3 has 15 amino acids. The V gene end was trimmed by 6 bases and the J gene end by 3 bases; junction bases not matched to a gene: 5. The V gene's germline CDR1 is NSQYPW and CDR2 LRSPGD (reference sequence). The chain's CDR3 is CTCSPGTGDGNTLYF. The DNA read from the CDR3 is TGCACCTGCAGCCCCGGGACAGGGGATGGAAATACG.

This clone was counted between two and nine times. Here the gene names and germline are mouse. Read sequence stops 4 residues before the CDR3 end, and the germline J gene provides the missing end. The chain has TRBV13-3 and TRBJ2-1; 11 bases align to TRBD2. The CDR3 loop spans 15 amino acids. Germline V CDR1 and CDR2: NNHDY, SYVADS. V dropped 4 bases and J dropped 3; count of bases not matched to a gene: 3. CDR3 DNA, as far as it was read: TGTGCCAGCAGTCAAGACTGGGGGGGCTATGCT. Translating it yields CASSQDWGGYA. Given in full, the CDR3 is CASSQDWGGYAEQFF.

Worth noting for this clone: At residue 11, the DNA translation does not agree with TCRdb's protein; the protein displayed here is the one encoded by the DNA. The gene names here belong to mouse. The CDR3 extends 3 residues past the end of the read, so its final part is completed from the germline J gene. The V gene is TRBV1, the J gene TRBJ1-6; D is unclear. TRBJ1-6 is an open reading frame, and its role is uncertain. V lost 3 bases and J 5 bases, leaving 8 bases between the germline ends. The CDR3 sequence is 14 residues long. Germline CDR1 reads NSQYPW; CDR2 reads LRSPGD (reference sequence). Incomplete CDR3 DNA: TGCACCTGCAGTGCGCCGAGGGATAATTCGCCC. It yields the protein CTCSAPRDNSP. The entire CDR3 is CTCSAPRDNSPLYF.

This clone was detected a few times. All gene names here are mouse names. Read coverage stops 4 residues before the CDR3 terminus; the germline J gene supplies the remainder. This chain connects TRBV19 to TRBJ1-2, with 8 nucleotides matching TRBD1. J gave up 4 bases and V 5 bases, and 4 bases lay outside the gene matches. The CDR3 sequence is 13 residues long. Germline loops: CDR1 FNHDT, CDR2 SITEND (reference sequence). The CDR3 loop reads CASRATGGSDYTF. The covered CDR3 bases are TGTGCCAGCAGGGCAACAGGGGGCTCC. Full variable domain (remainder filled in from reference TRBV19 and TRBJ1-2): GGIITQTPKFLIGQEGQKLTLKCQQNFNHDTMYWYRQDSGKGLRLIYYSITENDLQKGDLSEGYDASREKKSSFSLTVTSAQKNEMAVFLCASRATGGSDYTFGSGTRLLVI.

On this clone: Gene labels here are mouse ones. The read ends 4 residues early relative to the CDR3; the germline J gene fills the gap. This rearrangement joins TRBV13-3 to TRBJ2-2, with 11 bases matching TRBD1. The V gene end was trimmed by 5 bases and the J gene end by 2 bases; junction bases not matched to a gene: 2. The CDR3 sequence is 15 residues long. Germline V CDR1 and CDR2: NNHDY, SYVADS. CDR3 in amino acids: CASSRTGGNTGQLYF. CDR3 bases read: TGTGCCAGCAGCAGGACAGGGGGCAACACCGGG.

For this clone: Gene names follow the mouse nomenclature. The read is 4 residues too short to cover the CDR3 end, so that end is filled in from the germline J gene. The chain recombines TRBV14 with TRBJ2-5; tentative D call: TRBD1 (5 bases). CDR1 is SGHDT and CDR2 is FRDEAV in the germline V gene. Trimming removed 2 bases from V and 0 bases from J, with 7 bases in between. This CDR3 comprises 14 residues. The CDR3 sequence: CASSFRTNQDTQYF. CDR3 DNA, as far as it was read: TGTGCCAGCAGTTTTCGGACAAACCAAGAC.

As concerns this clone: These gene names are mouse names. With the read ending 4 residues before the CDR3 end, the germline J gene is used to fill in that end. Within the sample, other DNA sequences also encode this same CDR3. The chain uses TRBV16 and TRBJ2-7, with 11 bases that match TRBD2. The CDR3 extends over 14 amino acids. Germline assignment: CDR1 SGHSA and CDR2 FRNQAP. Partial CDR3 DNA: TGTGCAAGCAGCCTCGGACTGGGGGGATAT. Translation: CASSLGLGGY. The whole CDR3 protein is CASSLGLGGYEQYF.

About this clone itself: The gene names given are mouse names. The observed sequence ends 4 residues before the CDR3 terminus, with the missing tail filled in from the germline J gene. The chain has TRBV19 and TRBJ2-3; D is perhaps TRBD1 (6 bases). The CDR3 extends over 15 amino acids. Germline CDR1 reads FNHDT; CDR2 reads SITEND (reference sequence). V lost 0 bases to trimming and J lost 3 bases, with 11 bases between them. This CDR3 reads CASSIAGRGAETLYF. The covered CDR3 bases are TGTGCCAGCAGTATAGCTGGCAGGGGAGCAGAA.